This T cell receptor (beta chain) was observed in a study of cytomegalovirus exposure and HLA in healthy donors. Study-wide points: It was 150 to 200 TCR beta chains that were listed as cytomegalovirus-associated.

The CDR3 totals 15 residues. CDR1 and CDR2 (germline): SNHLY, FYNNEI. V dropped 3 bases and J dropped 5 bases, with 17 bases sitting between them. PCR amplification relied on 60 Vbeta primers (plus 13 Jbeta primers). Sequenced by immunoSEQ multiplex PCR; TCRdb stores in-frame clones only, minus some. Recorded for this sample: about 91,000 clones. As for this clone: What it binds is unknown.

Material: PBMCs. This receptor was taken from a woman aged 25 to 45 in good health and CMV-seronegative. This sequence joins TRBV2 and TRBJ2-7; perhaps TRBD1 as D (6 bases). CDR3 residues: CASSERQVKSHEQYF. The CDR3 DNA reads TGTGCCAGCAGTGAGAGACAGGTAAAGTCCCACGAGCAGTACTTC. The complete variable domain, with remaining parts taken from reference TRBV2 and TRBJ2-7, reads EPEVTQTPSHQVTQMGQEVILRCVPISNHLYFYWYRQILGQKVEFLVSFYNNEISEKSEIFDDQFSVERPDGSNFTLKIRSTKLEDSAMYFCASSERQVKSHEQYFGPGTRLTVT.